This T cell receptor (beta chain) is from a study of OX40 agonist ivuxolimab in advanced cancers. As for the study more broadly: Ivuxolimab, which targeted the costimulatory receptor OX40 (CD134), was an agonistic, fully human IgG2 monoclonal antibody. Patients were allowed to have had prior anti-PD-1, anti-PD-L1 or anti-CTLA-4 therapy, and around 41% of the dose-escalation patients had previously received checkpoint inhibitors. The monotherapy dose-escalation portion (N of about 50 patients) of the phase I ivuxolimab trial is reported in the paper. Among the approximately 50 dose-escalation patients, around 19 had hepatocellular carcinoma, roughly 15 melanoma, 9 renal cell carcinoma and 9 head and neck cancer. Peripheral TCRbeta sequencing aimed to test whether ivuxolimab altered TCR sequence diversity and caused clonal T-cell expansion. Intravenous ivuxolimab was administered to patients every 2 weeks at six dose levels: 0.01, 0.1, 0.3, 1.5, 3 and 10 mg/kg. In the dose-escalation cohort, 75% to 85% of patients were male, and the mean age was 60 years with a range of roughly 23 to 90. Partial responses were achieved by three dose-escalation patients, of whom one had hepatocellular carcinoma and two had cutaneous melanoma. General conclusions and limits of the study: After ivuxolimab, CD8+ T cells had more expanded clones than CD4+ T cells on average. At doses of 0.1 to 3.0 mg/kg, clonal expansion of both CD4+ and CD8+ blood T cells was observed from baseline to week 6. In the 0.1-3.0 mg/kg groups, partial responders had among the lowest normalized peripheral clonal expansion, particularly in CD8+ T cells. Low levels of normalized T-cell clonal expansion were also seen in some patients who did not respond. The antigen specificity of the clonally expanded peripheral T cells was not determined.

To sequence the TCRbeta CDR3 region, genomic DNA was isolated from the sorted cells. The immunoSEQ Assay was used to sequence the TCRbeta CDR3 regions. Entries here come from immuneACCESS through TCRdb and include only in-frame sequences with V and J called. Some clones fail to appear in such tables; in the studies checked, an unresolved V gene covers under half of the shortfall, and the cause of the remainder is unknown. The sample table shows 20,000 to 25,000 clones, and about 65% are seen once. Of the sample, about 21% falls within the top ten clones. Patients with autoimmune disease history or receiving systemic immunosuppression were excluded from the trial. Peripheral blood for TCR sequencing was drawn from every dose cohort at baseline, at cycle 4 day 1 and at cycle 7 day 1. The samples were taken from a phase I, first-in-human, multicenter, open-label dose-escalation trial of ivuxolimab. Adults with locally advanced or metastatic melanoma, renal cell, hepatocellular, or head and neck squamous cell carcinoma were enrolled in the trial. Before TCR sequencing, CD4+ T cells and CD8+ T cells were sorted from peripheral blood as separate populations.

With respect to this clone: Its antigen is still unknown. Per-base quality was not reported, and no clone a single base away is much larger than it.

The TCR sequence derives from an adult with an advanced solid tumor such as melanoma, head and neck, liver or kidney cancer. The specimen comprised CD4+ or CD8+ T cells sorted from blood, sampled in a trial of the OX40 agonist ivuxolimab.

The encoded CDR3 is CASSYPTSGADTQYF. The nucleotides are TGTGCCAGCAGTTACCCTACTAGCGGGGCAGATACGCAGTATTTT. The chain is assembled from TRBV6-5 and TRBJ2-3, with TRBD2 identical over 10 junction bases. Trimming leaves V shorter by 2 bases and J shorter by 4 bases, with the junction holding 3 bases beyond the gene matches. The CDR3, cysteine through phenylalanine, is 15 amino acids long. The read is trimmed to its CDR3 DNA, 45 bases read in frame from base 1. CDR1 MNHEY and CDR2 SVGAGI were looked up in the germline V gene.